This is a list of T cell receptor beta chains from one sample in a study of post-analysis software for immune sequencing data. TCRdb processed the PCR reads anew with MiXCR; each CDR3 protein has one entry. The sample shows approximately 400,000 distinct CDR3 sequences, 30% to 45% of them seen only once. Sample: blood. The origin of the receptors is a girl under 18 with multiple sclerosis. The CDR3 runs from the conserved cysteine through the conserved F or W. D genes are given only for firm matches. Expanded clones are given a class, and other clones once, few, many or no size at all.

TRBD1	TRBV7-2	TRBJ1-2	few	TGTGCCAGCAGCTCTACAGGGGGCGCATTTCTAACTGGCTACACCTTC	CASSSTGGAFLTGYTF
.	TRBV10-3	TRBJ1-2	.	TGTGCCATCAGTGAGTCGAGTGGTGTAGAGTTCGGCTACACCTTC	CAISESSGVEFGYTF
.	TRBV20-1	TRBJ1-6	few	TGCAGTGCTAGAGATCAAGGGGTAACCCTCCACTTT	CSARDQGVTLHF
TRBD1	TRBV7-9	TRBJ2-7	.	TGTGCCAGCAGCGGACAGGTGACCTACGAGCAGTACTTC	CASSGQVTYEQYF
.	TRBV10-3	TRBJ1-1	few	TGTGCCATCAAGCAGACCGGGAACACTGAAGCTTTCTTT	CAIKQTGNTEAFF
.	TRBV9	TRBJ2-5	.	TGTGCCAGCAGCGTAGGTGTTAGGGGGGAAGAGACCCAGTACTTC	CASSVGVRGEETQYF
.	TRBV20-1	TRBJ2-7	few	TGCAGTGCTAGAGGACAGTACTCCTACGAGCAGTACTTC	CSARGQYSYEQYF
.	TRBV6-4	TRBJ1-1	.	TGTGCCAGCAGTGAGTCAGTTAACACTGAAGCTTTCTTT	CASSESVNTEAFF
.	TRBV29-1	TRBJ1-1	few	TGCAGCGTTCATTACAGGGCCGGGAACACTGAAGCTTTCTTT	CSVHYRAGNTEAFF
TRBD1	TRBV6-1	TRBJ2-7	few	TGTGCCAGCAGTAGGACAGGGGGTCTCTCCTACGAGCAGTACTTC	CASSRTGGLSYEQYF
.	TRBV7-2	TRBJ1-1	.	TGTGCCAGCAGCTCCTCTGGTCCCGGAGGGACTGAAGCTTTCTTT	CASSSSGPGGTEAFF
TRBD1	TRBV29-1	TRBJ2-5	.	TGCAGCACAGGGGGCGGGGGAGAGACCCAGTACTTC	CSTGGGGETQYF
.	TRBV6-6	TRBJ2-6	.	TGTGCCAGCAGACAGACAAACTCTGGGGCCAACGTCCTGACTTTC	CASRQTNSGANVLTF
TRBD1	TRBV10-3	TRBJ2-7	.	TGTGCCATCAGCGGCAGGGGGCTGGACGAGCAGTACTTC	CAISGRGLDEQYF
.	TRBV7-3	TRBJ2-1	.	TGTGCCAGCAGCCCCGACCGTGGGCTATTCAATGAGCAGTTCTTC	CASSPDRGLFNEQFF
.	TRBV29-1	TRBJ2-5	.	TGCAGCGGACAGGTCCAAGAGACCCAGTACTTC	CSGQVQETQYF
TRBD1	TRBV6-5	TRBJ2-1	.	TGTGCCAGCAGCCGCCTAGCTGGGACAGGGGGCAATGAGCAGTTCTTC	CASSRLAGTGGNEQFF
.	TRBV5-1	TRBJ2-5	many	TGTGCCAGCTCAGGAGAGACCCAGTACTTC	CASSGETQYF
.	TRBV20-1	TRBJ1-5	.	TGCAGTGCTAGAGAGGACGGCGTTCCAAATCGGCCCCAGCATTTT	CSAREDGVPNRPQHF
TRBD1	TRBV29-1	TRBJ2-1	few	TGCAGCGCCCACCAACCGGGACAGGGGTACAATGAGCAGTTCTTC	CSAHQPGQGYNEQFF
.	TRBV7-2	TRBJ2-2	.	TGTGCCAGCAGCTTAAGGCTCAGTTACGCGAACACCGGGGAGCTGTTTTTT	CASSLRLSYANTGELFF
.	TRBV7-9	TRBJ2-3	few	TGTGCCAGCAGCTTAGGGGATGGGGGCACAGATACGCAGTATTTT	CASSLGDGGTDTQYF
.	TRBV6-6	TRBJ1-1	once	TGTGCCAGCAGTTACTCGAGCAGGGGAGTTGCTGAAGCTTTCTTT	CASSYSSRGVAEAFF
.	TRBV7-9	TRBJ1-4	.	TGTGCCAGCAGCCTTGCGGGGTATGAAAAACTGTTTTTT	CASSLAGYEKLFF
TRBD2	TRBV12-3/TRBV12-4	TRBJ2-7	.	TGTGCCAGCAGTTCCCCTATGAGCGGGGGGCCTCCCTACGAGCAGTACTTC	CASSSPMSGGPPYEQYF
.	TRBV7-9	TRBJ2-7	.	TGTGCCAGCAGCTTAGCGGGAGTGTCCTACAATGAGCAGTACTTC	CASSLAGVSYNEQYF
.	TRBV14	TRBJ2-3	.	TGTGCCAGCGCTCGTCCGGGGAGCACAGATACGCAGTATTTT	CASARPGSTDTQYF
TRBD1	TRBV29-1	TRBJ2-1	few	TGCAGCGCCATGGGACAGGGGGCCCACAATGAGCAGTTCTTC	CSAMGQGAHNEQFF
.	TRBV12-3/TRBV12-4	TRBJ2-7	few	TGTGCCAGCAGTTTGGGGGGTGGCCTCGGCTACGAGCAGTACTTC	CASSLGGGLGYEQYF
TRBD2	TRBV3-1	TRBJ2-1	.	TGTGCCAGCAGCCACCGCGGGGGGCCTCCCTACAATGAGCAGTTCTTC	CASSHRGGPPYNEQFF
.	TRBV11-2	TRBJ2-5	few	TGTGCCAGCAGCCCTAAGGGGTTACGAGAGACCCAGTACTTC	CASSPKGLRETQYF
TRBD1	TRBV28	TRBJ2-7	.	TGTACCAGCAGCGGACAGGGACCCTCCTACGAGCAGTACTTC	CTSSGQGPSYEQYF
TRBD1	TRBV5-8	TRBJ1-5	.	TGTGCCAGCAGCTTGGAAGGGGGCGCGTACAATCAGCCCCAGCATTTT	CASSLEGGAYNQPQHF
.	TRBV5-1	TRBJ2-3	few	TGCGCCAGCAGCTTGGGTACAGGGACCTTAACAGATACGCAGTATTTT	CASSLGTGTLTDTQYF
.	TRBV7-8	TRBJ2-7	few	TGTGCCAGCAGCAACCCTTTCCGGATACGGGAGCAGTACTTC	CASSNPFRIREQYF
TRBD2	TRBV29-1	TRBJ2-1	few	TGCAGCGCCCTGGGGGTAGCGGGGCACTACAATGAGCAGTTCTTC	CSALGVAGHYNEQFF
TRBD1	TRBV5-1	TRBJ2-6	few	TGCGCCAGCGGACAGGGGGCGAAGAGCTCGTCTGGGGCCAACGTCCTGACTTTC	CASGQGAKSSSGANVLTF
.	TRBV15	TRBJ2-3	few	TGTGCCACCAGCAGAGTGATAGGGGCCTTAAACAGGGATACGCAGTATTTT	CATSRVIGALNRDTQYF
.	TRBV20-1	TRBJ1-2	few	TGCAGTGCTAGAGATGGAAGGGGCTACACCTTC	CSARDGRGYTF
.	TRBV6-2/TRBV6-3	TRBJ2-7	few	TGTGCCAGCAGTTCCCCCGCTGGGACCTACGAGCAGTACTTC	CASSSPAGTYEQYF